This TCR beta chain is drawn from a study of T cells in Graves' hyperthyroidism and ophthalmopathy. On the study more broadly: Pretreatment peripheral blood was obtained at initial diagnosis.

Regarding the study as a whole: It was a median approximately 6.9 months before onset that the model predicted ophthalmopathy.

CDR1 and CDR2 from the germline V gene are MDHEN and SYDVKM. Trimming pared 10 bases from V and 7 bases from J, leaving 19 bases between. This CDR3 comprises 13 residues. The source material, RNA transcripts, was used to amplify TCR beta CDR3 regions. When the TCR CDR3 underwent first-round RT-PCR, the HTBI primer set was used. One entry per CDR3 protein, called by TCRdb with MiXCR from the multiplex PCR reads. The profile shows 250,000 to 300,000 distinct CDR3 sequences, more than 10% of them singletons. This clonotype was observed at least ten times. As yet, its antigen is unknown. The specimen sequenced was blood. The sequence was collected from a woman between 25 and 40 years old with Graves' hyperthyroidism that later progressed to Graves' ophthalmopathy. This sequence joins TRBV28 and TRBJ1-2, with unresolved D. The CDR3 DNA reads as TGTGCCATTTCCAGCGCGACAATCAGTGGCTACACCTTC. Encoded protein: CAISSATISGYTF.